The 17 T cell receptor beta chains given below trace back to one sample, sequenced in a study of cytomegalovirus exposure and HLA in healthy donors. Profiled with immunoSEQ multiplex PCR; TCRdb holds only in-frame clones, not every one. The sample includes about 71,000 clones, approximately 94% of them seen just once. The sample was PBMCs. These receptors all stem from a man aged 18 to 29 in good health and CMV-seropositive.

The gene calls are TRBV5-4 and TRBJ2-3; the match to TRBD2 covers 9 bases. CDR1 is SGHNT, CDR2 YYREEE, per germline (reference sequence). The junction had 9 bases not matched to a gene; V was cut back by 4 bases and J by 3 bases. The CDR3 loop spans 16 amino acids. CDR3 residues: CASSPVSSGVTDTQYF. The CDR3 nucleotides read TGTGCCAGCAGCCCAGTCTCTAGCGGGGTTACAGATACGCAGTATTTT.

The sample holds one count of this clone. V is TRBV7-8 and J is TRBJ2-3, with TRBD1 as a possible D gene (6 bases). Germline V CDR1 and CDR2: SGHVS, FQNEAQ. Trimming took off 5 bases at V and 2 bases at J, with 11 bases between the two ends. CDR3 length: 14 amino acids. Here the CDR3 reads CASSPDRFTDTQYF. The CDR3 DNA follows: TGTGCCAGCAGCCCGGACAGATTCACAGATACGCAGTATTTT. The full variable domain, completed using reference TRBV7-8 and TRBJ2-3, is GAGVSQSPRYKVAKRGQDVALRCDPISGHVSLFWYQQALGQGPEFLTYFQNEAQLDKSGLPSDRFFAERPEGSVSTLKIQRTQQEDSAVYLCASSPDRFTDTQYFGPGTRLTVL.

The chain is built from TRBV28 and TRBJ2-1; D gene ambiguous. The CDR3 has 16 amino acids. CDR1 is MDHEN and CDR2 is SYDVKM in the germline V gene. The germline V and J ends were trimmed by 6 bases and 0 bases, with 15 bases remaining between them. The CDR3 reads CASSPGGLGSYNEQFF. For the CDR3, the DNA is TGTGCCAGCAGCCCCGGTGGGCTTGGCTCCTACAATGAGCAGTTCTTC. The variable domain in full, with the rest retrieved from reference TRBV28 and TRBJ2-1, is DVKVTQSSRYLVKRTGEKVFLECVQDMDHENMFWYRQDPGLGLRLIYFSYDVKMKEKGDIPEGYSVSREKKERFSLILESASTNQTSMYLCASSPGGLGSYNEQFFGPGTRLTVL.

V is TRBV9 and J is TRBJ2-5, with TRBD1 identical over 8 bases. V trimming: 0 bases; J trimming: 4 bases; junction bases outside the gene matches: 5. CDR1 is SGDLS and CDR2 is YYNGEE in the germline V gene. The CDR3 loop spans 15 amino acids. The DNA for the CDR3 is TGTGCCAGCAGCGTAGGGTCAGGGGGCCGAGAGACCCAGTACTTC. Translated: CASSVGSGGRETQYF.

This chain links TRBV10-3 with TRBJ2-2; a weak D match, TRBD2 (7 bases). CDR3 length: 14 amino acids. Looked up from germline, CDR1 is ENHRY and CDR2 is SYGVKD. With 6 bases removed from V and 3 bases from J, the gap between germline ends came to 11 bases. As DNA, the CDR3 is TGTGCCATCAGCAAGGGGGGGGACACCGGGGAGCTGTTTTTT. Translating it yields CAISKGGDTGELFF.

The chain has TRBV5-6 and TRBJ1-1; D unclear. The V end was cut by 6 bases, the J end by 0 bases, with 15 bases between. Germline CDR1 and CDR2: SGHDT and YYEEEE. The CDR3 extends over 15 amino acids. The CDR3 nucleotides are TGTGCCAGCACCCCCTTCCCGGGTGTGAACACTGAAGCTTTCTTT. It specifies CASTPFPGVNTEAFF.

The genes are TRBV30 and TRBJ2-5; a weak D match, TRBD2 (5 bases). Trimming removed 0 bases from V and 5 bases from J, with 10 bases in between. The CDR3 is made up of 13 amino acids. Germline lookup yields CDR1 GTSNPN and CDR2 SVGIG (reference sequence). The CDR3 nucleotides are TGTGCCTGGAGTGTATCGGGGTGGGAGACCCAGTACTTC. Translated: CAWSVSGWETQYF.

The chain combines TRBV4-1 with TRBJ2-6, with D tentatively TRBD1 (6 bases). V lost 1 base and J 0 bases, leaving 10 bases between the germline ends. Looked up from germline, CDR1 is MGHRA and CDR2 is YSYEKL. The CDR3 covers 17 residues. The CDR3 DNA sequence: TGCGCCAGCAGCCAAGGGGACAAAAGCTCTGGGGCCAACGTCCTGACTTTC. It codes for CASSQGDKSSGANVLTF.

This rearrangement joins TRBV7-3 to TRBJ2-7; D call uncertain. The CDR3 length is 14 residues. CDR1 and CDR2 from the germline V gene are SGHTA and FQGTGA. Trimming cost V 1 base and J 6 bases, with 13 bases left between them. The CDR3 region has the DNA TGTGCCAGCAGCTTAAGAGCTGCGCCCCGCGAGCAGTACTTC. Translated: CASSLRAAPREQYF. Looking up the rest from reference TRBV7-3 and TRBJ2-7 gives the full variable domain: GAGVSQTPSNKVTEKGKYVELRCDPISGHTALYWYRQSLGQGPEFLIYFQGTGAADDSGLPNDRFFAVRPEGSVSTLKIQRTERGDSAVYLCASSLRAAPREQYFGPGTRLTVT.

The rearrangement joins TRBV6-5 to TRBJ2-7; D gene uncertain. This CDR3 is built from 12 residues. Germline CDR1 and CDR2: MNHEY and SVGAGI. Between the trimmed V and J ends, which lost 6 bases and 8 bases, there was a span of 14 bases. CDR3 bases: TGTGCCAGCAGCCAAAACTTGGGCCAGCAGTACTTC. It encodes CASSQNLGQQYF.

The rearrangement joins TRBV9 to TRBJ2-3, with TRBD1 identical over 10 bases. The CDR3 totals 16 residues. CDR1 is SGDLS and CDR2 is YYNGEE in the germline V gene. Trimming removed 0 bases from V and 4 bases from J; junction bases left unmatched: 5. CDR3 amino acids: CASSVDRDRGSDTQYF. The CDR3 nucleotides read TGTGCCAGCAGCGTAGACCGGGACAGGGGTTCAGATACGCAGTATTTT.

CDR3 DNA sequence: TGTGCCAGCACGTACGGAGCCCCCACTGAAGCTTTCTTT. Its protein is CASTYGAPTEAFF. The V gene is TRBV25-1, the J gene TRBJ1-1; D is unresolved. Between the trimmed V and J ends, which lost 7 bases and 4 bases, there was a span of 13 bases. CDR1 is MGHDK and CDR2 is SYGVNS in the germline V gene. This CDR3 contains 13 residues.

The chain recombines TRBV7-9 with TRBJ2-5, with D unclear. The length of the CDR3 is 11 residues. Trimming took 7 bases from V and 2 from J, leaving 5 bases between them. Germline CDR1 SEHNR, CDR2 FQNEAQ (reference sequence). CDR3 loop: CASTSQETQYF. The CDR3 DNA reads TGTGCCAGCACCTCGCAAGAGACCCAGTACTTC.

V gene TRBV4-1 combines with J gene TRBJ1-2; no clear D. The CDR3 sequence is 14 residues long. The V end was cut by 1 base, the J end by 0 bases, with 6 bases between. Germline V gives CDR1 MGHRA, CDR2 YSYEKL. The CDR3, as DNA: TGCGCCAGCAGCCAAGTCGCAGCTAACTATGGCTACACCTTC. The encoded protein is CASSQVAANYGYTF.

The chain recombines TRBV7-2 with TRBJ1-1, with D hard to call. Trimming pared 3 bases from V and 1 base from J, leaving 9 bases between. Germline CDR1 and CDR2: SGHTA and FQGNSA. The CDR3 is made up of 14 amino acids. This CDR3 is CASSFSNPNTEAFF. DNA of the CDR3: TGTGCCAGCAGCTTCTCTAACCCGAACACTGAAGCTTTCTTT.

The chain couples TRBV7-6 to TRBJ2-1, with TRBD2 matching 9 bases. This CDR3 is built from 16 residues. The V gene's germline CDR1 is SGHVS and CDR2 FNYEAQ. J was trimmed by 0 bases and V by 5 bases; bases with no gene match: 5. CDR3 sequence reads: CASSKIAGDSYNEQFF. The CDR3 DNA sequence: TGTGCCAGCAGCAAGATAGCGGGAGACTCCTACAATGAGCAGTTCTTC.

V is TRBV6-6 and J is TRBJ1-1; TRBD1 agrees at 7 bases. Per germline, CDR1 MNHNY and CDR2 SVGAGI (reference sequence). This CDR3 has 15 residues. The J segment lost 3 bases and the V segment lost 5 bases, leaving 9 bases of the junction unmatched. As DNA, the CDR3 is TGTGCCAGCAGTAACAACAGGGGTGCGGACACTGAAGCTTTCTTT. This encodes CASSNNRGADTEAFF.